Included here is one TCR beta chain sequence, with context. Its antigen is as yet unknown. One entry per CDR3 protein, called by TCRdb with MiXCR from the RT-PCR reads. The sample lists over 400,000 distinct CDR3 sequences; 10% to 15% were seen once. The V gene's germline CDR1 is SGHRS and CDR2 YFSETQ. CDR3 length: 17 residues. Unmatched junction bases numbered 11, after V lost 1 base and J lost 5 bases. The sample is drawn from a study of response to subunit inactivated influenza vaccine. Overall study findings and caveats: T cells newly recruited by each seasonal influenza vaccination are few, the authors suggested.

Sequences were derived from PBMCs from blood, sampled more than 35 days after vaccination. V usage is TRBV5-1 and J usage is TRBJ2-1, with 8 positions matching TRBD2. This TCR was recovered from a man in his fifties who received an inactivated influenza vaccine. CDR3 amino acids: CASSLNSGREVDNEQFF. The CDR3 coding sequence is TGCGCCAGCAGCTTGAATTCGGGGCGGGAGGTCGACAATGAGCAGTTCTTC. The complete variable domain, with remaining parts taken from reference TRBV5-1 and TRBJ2-1, reads KAGVTQTPRYLIKTRGQQVTLSCSPISGHRSVSWYQQTPGQGLQFLFEYFSETQRNKGNFPGRFSGRQFSNSRSEMNVSTLELGDSALYLCASSLNSGREVDNEQFFGPGTRLTVL.